Reported below is one TCR beta chain. Recruited during active infection, patients (from Seattle) were subsequently followed longitudinally. V lost 5 bases, J lost 0 bases, and 11 bases lay in between. The CDR3 loop spans 15 amino acids. Germline V gives CDR1 GTSNPN, CDR2 SVGIG (reference sequence). The source of the sample is a study of blood T cell repertoires in COVID-19. Study-wide background: Samples of COVID-19 (acute and convalescent) were obtained from the United States, Italy and Spain.

As originally analysed: Reference gene primer amplification gave nucleated cell count estimates. Repertoires were generated with immunoSEQ multiplex PCR, while TCRdb's copy carries only in-frame clones and drops some. From that table come the V and J calls and clone size; the DNA was used to work out D and trimming. In the table there are about 200,000 clones, 92% of which are singletons. The J gene is TRBJ2-6, the V gene TRBV30; weak D call: TRBD2 (7 bases). The receptor comes from a man aged 55 to 70 with COVID-19, enrolled during active disease. Material: peripheral blood. This CDR3 is CAWGGALSGANVLTF. The CDR3 DNA reads TGTGCCTGGGGGGGGGCCCTCTCTGGGGCCAACGTCCTGACTTTC.